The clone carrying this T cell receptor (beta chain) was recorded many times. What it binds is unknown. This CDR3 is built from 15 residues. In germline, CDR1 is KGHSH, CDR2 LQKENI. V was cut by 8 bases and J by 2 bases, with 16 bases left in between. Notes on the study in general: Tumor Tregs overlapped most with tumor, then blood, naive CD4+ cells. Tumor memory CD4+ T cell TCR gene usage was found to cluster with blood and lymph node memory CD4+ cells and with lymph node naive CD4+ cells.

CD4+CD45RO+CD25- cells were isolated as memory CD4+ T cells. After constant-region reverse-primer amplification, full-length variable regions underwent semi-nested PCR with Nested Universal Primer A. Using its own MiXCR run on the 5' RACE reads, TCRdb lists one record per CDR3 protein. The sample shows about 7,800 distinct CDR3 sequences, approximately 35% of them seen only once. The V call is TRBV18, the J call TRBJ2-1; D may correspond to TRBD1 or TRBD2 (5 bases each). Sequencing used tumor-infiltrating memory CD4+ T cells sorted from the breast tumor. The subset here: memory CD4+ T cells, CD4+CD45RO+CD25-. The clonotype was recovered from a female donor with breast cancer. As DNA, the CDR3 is TGTGCCAGCCATCGTACTGGGACCCCCTACAATGAGCAGTTCTTC. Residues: CASHRTGTPYNEQFF. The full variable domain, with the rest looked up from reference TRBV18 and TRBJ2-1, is NAGVMQNPRHLVRRRGQEARLRCSPMKGHSHVYWYRQLPEEGLKFMVYLQKENIIDESGMPKERFSAEFPKEGPSILRIQQVVRGDSAAYFCASHRTGTPYNEQFFGPGTRLTVL.